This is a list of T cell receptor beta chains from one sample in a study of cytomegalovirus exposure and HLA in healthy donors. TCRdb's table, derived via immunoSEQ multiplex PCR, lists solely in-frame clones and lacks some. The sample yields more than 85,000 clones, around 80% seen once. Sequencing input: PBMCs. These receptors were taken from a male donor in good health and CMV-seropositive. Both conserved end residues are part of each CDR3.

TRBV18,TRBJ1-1,CASSPSRGTEAFF
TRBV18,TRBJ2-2,CASSPLEAGELFF
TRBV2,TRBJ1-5,CASAPQGDNQPQHF
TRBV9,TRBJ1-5,CASSVDPTVDQPQHF
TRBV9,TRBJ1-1,CASTSFGGDTEAFF
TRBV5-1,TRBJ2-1,CASSLLAGGRNEQFF
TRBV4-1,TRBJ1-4,CASSPAGGFNEKLFF
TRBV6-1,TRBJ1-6,CASSEVGRTGTNSPLHF
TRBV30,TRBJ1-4,CAWRSQVTNEKLFF
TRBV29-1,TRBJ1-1,CSVPDRNTEAFF
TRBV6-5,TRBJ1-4,CASSYEGADEKLFF
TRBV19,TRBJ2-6,CASRGPSGANVLTF
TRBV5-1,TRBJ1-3,CASSLAGTGYGNTIYF
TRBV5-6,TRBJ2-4,CASSLDGYIQYF
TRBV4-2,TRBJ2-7,CASSQDRDRGRNEQYF
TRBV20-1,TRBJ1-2,CSAQQGGGYTF
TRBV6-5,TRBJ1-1,CASSLVPRQTEAFF
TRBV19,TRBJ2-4,CASREAAANIQYF
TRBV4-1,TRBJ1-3,CASSQQGSRIGNTIYF
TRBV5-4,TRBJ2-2,CASSLGTHNTGELFF
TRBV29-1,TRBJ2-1,CSVQGSSGGPPYNEQFF
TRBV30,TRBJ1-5,CAWSGGNQPQHF
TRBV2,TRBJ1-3,CASKGKTLSGNTIYF
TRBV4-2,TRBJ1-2,CASSPREANYGYTF
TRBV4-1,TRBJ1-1,CASSSESTGFGTEAFF
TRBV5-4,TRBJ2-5,CASSPGTEQETQYF
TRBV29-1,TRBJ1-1,CSVDRDRGDYFF
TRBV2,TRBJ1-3,CASSEVTSWRLGNTIYF
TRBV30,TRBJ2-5,CAWSVSETQYF
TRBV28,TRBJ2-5,CASSLFGGAEGTQYF
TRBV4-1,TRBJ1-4,CASSQLGIRGEKLFF
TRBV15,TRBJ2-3,CATTGGDSTDTQYF
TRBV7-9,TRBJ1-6,CASSSSTGLNSPLHF
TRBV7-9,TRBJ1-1,CASSSILSGTANEAFF
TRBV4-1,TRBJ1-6,CASSRTGYNSPLHF
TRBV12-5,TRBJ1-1,CASGLDIMNTEAFF
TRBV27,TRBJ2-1,CASIISGGVYNEQFF
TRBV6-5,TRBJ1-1,CASRGRGTGNTEAFF
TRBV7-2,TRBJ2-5,CASSLALAGGTETQYF
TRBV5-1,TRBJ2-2,CASTIQGTGELFF
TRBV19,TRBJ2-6,CASSPQGANVLTF
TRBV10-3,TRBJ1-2,CAISDAGPMSGYTF
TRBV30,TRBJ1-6,CAWISKQKISPLHF
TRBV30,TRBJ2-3,CAVGAGGPILADTQYF
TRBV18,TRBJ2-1,CASSRGAYNEQFF
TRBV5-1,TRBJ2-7,CASSLATMNYEQYF
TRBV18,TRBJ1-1,CASSLRGPENTEAFF
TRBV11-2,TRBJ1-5,CASSGGGGNQPQHF
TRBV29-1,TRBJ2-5,CSVEDPDSKETQYF
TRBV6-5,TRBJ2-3,CASSYSSVTIDTQYF